A selection of T cell receptor beta chains follows, all from one sample in a study of blood T cells in healthy people across ages. Each CDR3 protein gets one entry after TCRdb re-called the 5' RACE reads with MiXCR. Here the sample spans around 940,000 distinct CDR3 sequences, 51% being singletons. The sample comprised blood. The receptor source for this set is a woman aged 55-70 years in good health. Both conserved end residues are part of each CDR3. D genes are given only for firm matches. The listing skips clone size in some rows; elsewhere it reads once, few, many or a size class.

V gene	D gene	J gene	clone size	CDR3 protein	CDR3 DNA
TRBV4-2	NA	TRBJ2-5	NA	CASSQEGESRQTQYF	TGTGCCAGCAGCCAAGAGGGGGAGAGCAGGCAGACCCAGTACTTC
TRBV4-3	NA	TRBJ1-2	NA	CASSQDLGRDWYGYTF	TGCGCCAGCAGCCAAGATTTAGGCCGAGATTGGTATGGCTACACCTTC
TRBV24-1	TRBD1	TRBJ2-7	few	CATSDVGTGFYEQYF	TGTGCCACCAGTGACGTCGGGACAGGGTTTTACGAGCAGTACTTC
TRBV6-5	NA	TRBJ1-4	once	CASSYSGQLEKLFF	TGTGCCAGCAGTTACTCGGGGCAGCTTGAAAAACTGTTTTTT
TRBV11-3	NA	TRBJ2-3	few	CASSLGGSPNADTQYF	TGTGCCAGCAGCTTAGGCGGCTCCCCGAATGCGGATACGCAGTATTTT
TRBV4-2	TRBD1	TRBJ2-7	NA	CASSQEGDRVYEQYF	TGTGCCAGCAGCCAAGAAGGGGACAGGGTCTACGAGCAGTACTTC
TRBV5-5	TRBD2	TRBJ2-7	few	CASSPGPSGSYEQYF	TGTGCCAGCAGCCCTGGGCCTAGCGGGAGCTACGAGCAGTACTTC
TRBV15	TRBD1	TRBJ2-5	NA	CATSRFPTGQAETQYF	TGTGCCACCAGCAGATTTCCGACAGGGCAGGCGGAGACCCAGTACTTC
TRBV27	NA	TRBJ2-1	few	CASSFARALIVNEQFF	TGTGCCAGCAGTTTCGCCAGGGCATTGATTGTAAATGAGCAGTTCTTC
TRBV4-2	NA	TRBJ2-2	few	CASSPQSRTGELFF	TGTGCCAGCAGCCCACAGAGTCGCACCGGGGAGCTGTTTTTT
TRBV6-1	TRBD2	TRBJ2-5	once	CASSLAGNRAETQYF	TGTGCCAGCAGTCTAGCGGGAAATAGGGCGGAGACCCAGTACTTC
TRBV24-1	TRBD1	TRBJ2-3	few	CATSDRRGTGSDTQYF	TGTGCCACCAGTGATCGCCGCGGGACAGGGTCAGATACGCAGTATTTT
TRBV7-9	NA	TRBJ2-7	few	CASSRQANWCEQYF	TGTGCCAGCAGCCGACAGGCGAATTGGTGCGAGCAGTACTTC
TRBV29-1	NA	TRBJ1-2	NA	CSVGQGAGYTF	TGCAGCGTTGGCCAGGGTGCCGGCTACACCTTC
TRBV30	NA	TRBJ2-1	NA	CAWSGGYGNEQFF	TGTGCCTGGAGTGGGGGCTATGGCAATGAGCAGTTCTTC
TRBV6-1	TRBD2	TRBJ2-1	few	CASSPYGTSGRDNEQFF	TGTGCCAGCAGTCCATATGGGACTAGCGGGAGGGACAATGAGCAGTTCTTC
TRBV20-1	TRBD2	TRBJ2-7	NA	CSAREAGVTYEQYF	TGCAGTGCTAGAGAGGCGGGAGTAACCTACGAGCAGTACTTC
TRBV3-1	NA	TRBJ2-5	NA	CASISMGPPQETQYF	TGTGCCAGCATCTCGATGGGACCGCCCCAAGAGACCCAGTACTTC
TRBV28	TRBD1	TRBJ2-5	NA	CASSLIQGLNNEQYF	TGTGCCAGCAGTTTAATACAGGGGTTGAATAATGAGCAGTACTTC
TRBV6-4	TRBD1	TRBJ2-1	NA	CANPRDRYNEQFF	TGTGCCAACCCTCGGGACAGATACAATGAGCAGTTCTTC
TRBV16	NA	TRBJ2-4	NA	CASSQVAEAGSKNIQYF	TGTGCCAGCAGCCAAGTGGCGGAGGCTGGGTCCAAAAACATTCAGTACTTC
TRBV20-1	TRBD1	TRBJ1-2	once	CSARGSIGTEVYGYTF	TGCAGTGCTAGGGGGAGCATCGGGACAGAAGTCTATGGCTACACCTTC
TRBV2	NA	TRBJ1-2	NA	CASSESWGGYGYTF	TGTGCCAGCAGTGAATCCTGGGGAGGCTACGGCTACACCTTC
TRBV25-1	TRBD1	TRBJ2-7	few	CASYGQGDYEQYF	TGTGCCAGCTACGGACAGGGGGACTACGAGCAGTACTTC
TRBV27	TRBD2	TRBJ2-3	few	CASSARTSGRSGLTDTQYF	TGTGCCAGCAGTGCCCGCACTAGCGGGAGGAGCGGCCTCACAGATACGCAGTATTTT
TRBV2	NA	TRBJ1-2	NA	CASSPAGRDYGYTF	TGTGCCAGCAGCCCCGCGGGGCGCGACTATGGCTACACCTTC
TRBV29-1	NA	TRBJ2-1	NA	CSVEGEGSYNEQFF	TGCAGCGTTGAGGGAGAGGGGTCATACAATGAGCAGTTCTTC
TRBV12-3/TRBV12-4	NA	TRBJ2-5	NA	CASSLRWGETQYF	TGTGCCAGCAGTTTGAGGTGGGGGGAGACCCAGTACTTC